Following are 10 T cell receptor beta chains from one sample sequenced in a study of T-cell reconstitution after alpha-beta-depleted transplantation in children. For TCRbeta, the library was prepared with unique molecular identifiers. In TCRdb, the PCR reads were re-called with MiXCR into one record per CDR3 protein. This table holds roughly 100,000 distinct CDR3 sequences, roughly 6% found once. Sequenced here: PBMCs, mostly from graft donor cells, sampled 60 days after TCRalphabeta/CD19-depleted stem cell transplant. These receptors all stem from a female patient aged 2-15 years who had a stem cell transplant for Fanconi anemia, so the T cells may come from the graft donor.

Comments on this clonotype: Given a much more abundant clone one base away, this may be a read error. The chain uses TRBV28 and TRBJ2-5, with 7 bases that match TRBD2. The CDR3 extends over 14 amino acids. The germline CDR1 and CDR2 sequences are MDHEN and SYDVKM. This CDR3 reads CASRTSVIQENQYF. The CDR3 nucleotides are TGTGCCAGCAGAACTAGCGTCATCCAAGAGAACCAGTACTTC.

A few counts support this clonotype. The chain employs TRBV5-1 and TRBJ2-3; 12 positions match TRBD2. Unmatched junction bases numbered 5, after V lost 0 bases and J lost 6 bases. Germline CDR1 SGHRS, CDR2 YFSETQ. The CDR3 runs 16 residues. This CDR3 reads CASSLVASGGADTQYF. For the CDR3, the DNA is TGCGCCAGCAGCTTGGTCGCTAGCGGGGGGGCGGATACGCAGTATTTT.

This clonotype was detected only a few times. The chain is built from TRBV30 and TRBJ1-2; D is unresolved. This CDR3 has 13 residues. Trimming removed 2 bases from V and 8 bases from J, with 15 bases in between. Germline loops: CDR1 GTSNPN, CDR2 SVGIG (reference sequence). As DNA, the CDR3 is TGTGCCTGGAGTTACGGGGAGGAATGGGGCTACACCTTC. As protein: CAWSYGEEWGYTF.

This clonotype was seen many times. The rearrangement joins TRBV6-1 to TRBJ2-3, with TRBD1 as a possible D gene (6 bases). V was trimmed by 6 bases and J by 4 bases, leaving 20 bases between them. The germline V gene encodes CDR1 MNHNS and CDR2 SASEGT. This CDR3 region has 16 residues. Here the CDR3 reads CASRISGTPVPDTQYF. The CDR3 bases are TGTGCCAGCAGGATCTCCGGGACACCGGTCCCAGATACGCAGTATTTT.

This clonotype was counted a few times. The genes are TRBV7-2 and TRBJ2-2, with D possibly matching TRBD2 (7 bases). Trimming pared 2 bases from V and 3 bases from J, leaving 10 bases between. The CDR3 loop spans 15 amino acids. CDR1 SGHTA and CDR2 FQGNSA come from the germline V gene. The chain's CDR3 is CASSLQGRDTGELFF. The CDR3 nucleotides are TGTGCCAGCAGCTTACAGGGGAGGGACACCGGGGAGCTGTTTTTT.

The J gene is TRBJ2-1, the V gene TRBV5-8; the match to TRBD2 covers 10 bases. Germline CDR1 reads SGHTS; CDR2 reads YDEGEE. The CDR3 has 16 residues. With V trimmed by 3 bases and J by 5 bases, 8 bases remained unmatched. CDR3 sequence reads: CASSSFSGRRNNEQFF. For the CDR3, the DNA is TGTGCCAGCAGCTCATTTAGCGGGAGGAGGAACAATGAGCAGTTCTTC. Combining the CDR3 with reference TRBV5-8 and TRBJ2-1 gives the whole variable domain EAGVTQSPTHLIKTRGQQATLRCSPISGHTSVYWYQQALGLGLQFLLWYDEGEERNRGNFPPRFSGRQFPNYSSELNVNALELEDSALYLCASSSFSGRRNNEQFFGPGTRLTVL.

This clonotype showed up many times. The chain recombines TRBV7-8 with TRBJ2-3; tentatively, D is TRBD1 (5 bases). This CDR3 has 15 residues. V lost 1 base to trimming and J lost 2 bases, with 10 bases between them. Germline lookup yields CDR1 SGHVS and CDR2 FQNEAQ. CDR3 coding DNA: TGTGCCAGCAGCTTAGAGGGGCTTTCCACAGATACGCAGTATTTT. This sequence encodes CASSLEGLSTDTQYF.

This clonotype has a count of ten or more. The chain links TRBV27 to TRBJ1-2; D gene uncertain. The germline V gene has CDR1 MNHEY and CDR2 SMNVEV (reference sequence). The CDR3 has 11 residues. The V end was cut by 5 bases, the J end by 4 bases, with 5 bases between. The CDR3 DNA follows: TGTGCCAGCAGTCCCGGCTATGGCTACACCTTC. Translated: CASSPGYGYTF.

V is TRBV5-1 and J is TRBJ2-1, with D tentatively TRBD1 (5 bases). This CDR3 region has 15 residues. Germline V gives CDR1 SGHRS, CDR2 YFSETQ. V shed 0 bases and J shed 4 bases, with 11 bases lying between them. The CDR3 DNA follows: TGCGCCAGCAGCTTGGCACCGGACATATACAATGAGCAGTTCTTC. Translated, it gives CASSLAPDIYNEQFF.

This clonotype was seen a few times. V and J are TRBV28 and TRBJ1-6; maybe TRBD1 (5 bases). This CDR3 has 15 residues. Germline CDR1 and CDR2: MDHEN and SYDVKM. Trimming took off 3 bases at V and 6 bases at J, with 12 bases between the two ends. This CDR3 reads CASSFSGVGNSPLHF. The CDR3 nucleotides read TGTGCCAGCAGTTTCTCGGGGGTGGGTAATTCACCCCTCCACTTT.